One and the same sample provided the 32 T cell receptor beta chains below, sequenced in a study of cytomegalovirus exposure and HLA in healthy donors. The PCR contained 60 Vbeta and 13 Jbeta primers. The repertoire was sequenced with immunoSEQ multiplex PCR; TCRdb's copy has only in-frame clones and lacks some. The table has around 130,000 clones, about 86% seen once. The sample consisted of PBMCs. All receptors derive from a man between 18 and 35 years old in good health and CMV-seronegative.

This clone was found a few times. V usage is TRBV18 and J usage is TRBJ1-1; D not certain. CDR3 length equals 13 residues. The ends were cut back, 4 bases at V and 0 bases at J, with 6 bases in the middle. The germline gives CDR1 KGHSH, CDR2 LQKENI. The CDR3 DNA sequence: TGTGCCAGCTCACTAGAAGTGAACACTGAAGCTTTCTTT. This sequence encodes CASSLEVNTEAFF.

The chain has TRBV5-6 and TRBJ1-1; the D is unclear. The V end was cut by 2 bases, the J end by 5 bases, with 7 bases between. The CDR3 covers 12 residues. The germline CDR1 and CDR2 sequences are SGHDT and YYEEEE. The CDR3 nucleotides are TGTGCCAGCAGCTTCGAGATAACTGAAGCTTTCTTT. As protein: CASSFEITEAFF.

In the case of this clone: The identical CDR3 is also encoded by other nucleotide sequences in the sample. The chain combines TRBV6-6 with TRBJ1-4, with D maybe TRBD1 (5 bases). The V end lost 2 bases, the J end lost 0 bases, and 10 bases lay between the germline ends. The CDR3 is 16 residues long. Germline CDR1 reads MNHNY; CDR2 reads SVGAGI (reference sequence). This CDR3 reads CASSYGGGATNEKLFF. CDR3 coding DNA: TGTGCCAGCAGTTACGGCGGGGGGGCAACTAATGAAAAACTGTTTTTT.

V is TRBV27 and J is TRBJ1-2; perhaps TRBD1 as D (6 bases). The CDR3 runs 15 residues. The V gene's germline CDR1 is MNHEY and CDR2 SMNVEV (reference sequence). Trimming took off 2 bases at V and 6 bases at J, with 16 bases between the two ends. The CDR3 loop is CASSLGGTGPDGYTF. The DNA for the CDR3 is TGTGCCAGCAGTTTAGGGGGCACAGGACCCGATGGCTACACCTTC.

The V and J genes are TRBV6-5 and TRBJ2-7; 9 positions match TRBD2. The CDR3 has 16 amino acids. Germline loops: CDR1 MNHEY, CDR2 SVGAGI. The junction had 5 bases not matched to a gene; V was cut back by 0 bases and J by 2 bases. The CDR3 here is CASSYSLLAGAYEQYF. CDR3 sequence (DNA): TGTGCCAGCAGTTACTCCCTACTAGCGGGCGCCTACGAGCAGTACTTC.

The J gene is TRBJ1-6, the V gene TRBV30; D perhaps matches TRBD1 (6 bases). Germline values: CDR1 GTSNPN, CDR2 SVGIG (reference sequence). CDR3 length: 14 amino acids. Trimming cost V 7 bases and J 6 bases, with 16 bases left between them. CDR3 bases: TGTGCCTCGTTCACCGGGACACCTAATTCACCCCTCCACTTT. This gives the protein CASFTGTPNSPLHF.

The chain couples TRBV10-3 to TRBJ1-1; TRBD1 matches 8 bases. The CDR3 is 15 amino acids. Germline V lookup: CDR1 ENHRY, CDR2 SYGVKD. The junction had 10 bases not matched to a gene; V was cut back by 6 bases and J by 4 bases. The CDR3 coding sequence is TGTGCCATCAGCCCTATGACAGGGGAGGCCACTGAAGCTTTCTTT. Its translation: CAISPMTGEATEAFF.

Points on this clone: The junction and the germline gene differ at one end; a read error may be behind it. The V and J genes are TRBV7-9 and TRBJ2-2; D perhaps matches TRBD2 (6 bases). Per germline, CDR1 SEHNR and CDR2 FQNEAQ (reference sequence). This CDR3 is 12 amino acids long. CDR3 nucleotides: TGTTCCAGCAGCAGGGAGGCCGGGGAGCTGTTTTTT. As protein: CSSSREAGELFF.

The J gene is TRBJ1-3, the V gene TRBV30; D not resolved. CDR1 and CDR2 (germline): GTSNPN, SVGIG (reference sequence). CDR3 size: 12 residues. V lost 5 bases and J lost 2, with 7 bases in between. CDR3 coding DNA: TGTGCCTGGGGGGAGGCTGGAAACACCATATATTTT. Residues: CAWGEAGNTIYF.

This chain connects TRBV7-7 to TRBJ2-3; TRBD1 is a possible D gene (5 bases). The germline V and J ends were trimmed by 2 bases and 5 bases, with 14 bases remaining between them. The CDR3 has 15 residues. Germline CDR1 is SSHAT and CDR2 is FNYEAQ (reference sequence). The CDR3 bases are TGTGCCAGCAGCTTACGTTCTGGGGCAGGAGATACGCAGTATTTT. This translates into CASSLRSGAGDTQYF.

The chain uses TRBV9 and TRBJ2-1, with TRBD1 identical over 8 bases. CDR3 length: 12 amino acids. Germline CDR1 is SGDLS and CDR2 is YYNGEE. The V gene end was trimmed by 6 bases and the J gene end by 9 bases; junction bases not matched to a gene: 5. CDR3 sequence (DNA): TGTGCCAGCAACCCTGACAGGGGTGAGCAGTTCTTC. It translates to CASNPDRGEQFF.

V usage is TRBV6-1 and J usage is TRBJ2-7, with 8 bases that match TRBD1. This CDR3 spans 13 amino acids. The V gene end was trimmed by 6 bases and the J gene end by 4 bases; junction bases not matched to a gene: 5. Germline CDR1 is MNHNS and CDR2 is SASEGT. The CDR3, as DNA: TGTGCCAGCAGCTTGGACAGGGAATACGAGCAGTACTTC. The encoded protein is CASSLDREYEQYF.

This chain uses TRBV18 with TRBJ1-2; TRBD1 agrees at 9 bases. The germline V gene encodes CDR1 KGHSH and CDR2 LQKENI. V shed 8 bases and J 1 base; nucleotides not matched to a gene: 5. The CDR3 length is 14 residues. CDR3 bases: TGTGCCAGCACCCGGGACAGGGTTAACTATGGCTACACCTTC. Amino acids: CASTRDRVNYGYTF.

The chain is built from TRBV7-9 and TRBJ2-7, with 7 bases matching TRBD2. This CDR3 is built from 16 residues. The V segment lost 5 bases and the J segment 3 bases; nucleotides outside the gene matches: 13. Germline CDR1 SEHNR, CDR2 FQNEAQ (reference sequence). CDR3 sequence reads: CASSPPGGKGYYEQYF. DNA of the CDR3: TGTGCCAGCAGCCCACCCGGGGGGAAGGGGTACTACGAGCAGTACTTC.

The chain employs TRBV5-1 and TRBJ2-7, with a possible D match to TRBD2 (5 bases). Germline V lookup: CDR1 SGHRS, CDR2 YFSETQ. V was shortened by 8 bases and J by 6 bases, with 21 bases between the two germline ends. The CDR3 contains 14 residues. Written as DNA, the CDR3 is TGCGCCAGTATGGACTTATCAAAACCCTCCGAGCAGTACTTC. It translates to CASMDLSKPSEQYF.

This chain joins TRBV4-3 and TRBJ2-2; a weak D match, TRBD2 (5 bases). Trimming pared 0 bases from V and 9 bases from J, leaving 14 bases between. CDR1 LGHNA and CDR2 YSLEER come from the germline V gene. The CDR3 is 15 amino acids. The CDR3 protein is CASSQDRGDGWELFF. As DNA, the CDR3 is TGCGCCAGCAGCCAAGATCGGGGAGACGGGTGGGAGCTGTTTTTT.

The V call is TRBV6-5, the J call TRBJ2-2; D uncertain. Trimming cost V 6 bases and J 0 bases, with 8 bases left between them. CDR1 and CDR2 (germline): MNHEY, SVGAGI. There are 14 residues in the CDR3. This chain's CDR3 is CASSLRTNTGELFF. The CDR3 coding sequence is TGTGCCAGCAGCCTCAGGACGAACACCGGGGAGCTGTTTTTT.

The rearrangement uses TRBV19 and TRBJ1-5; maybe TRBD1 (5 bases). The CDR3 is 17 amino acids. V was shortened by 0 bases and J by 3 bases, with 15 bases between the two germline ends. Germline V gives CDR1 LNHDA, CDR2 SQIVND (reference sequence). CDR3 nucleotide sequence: TGTGCCAGTAGTATAGATCTCCAGGGCCTCAACAATCAGCCCCAGCATTTT. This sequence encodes CASSIDLQGLNNQPQHF.

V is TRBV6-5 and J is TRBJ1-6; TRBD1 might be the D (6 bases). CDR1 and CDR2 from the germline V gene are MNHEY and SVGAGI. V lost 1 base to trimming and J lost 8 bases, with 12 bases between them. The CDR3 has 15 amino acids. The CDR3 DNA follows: TGTGCCAGCAGTTACTTTAAACAGGGTCATTCACCCCTCCACTTT. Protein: CASSYFKQGHSPLHF.

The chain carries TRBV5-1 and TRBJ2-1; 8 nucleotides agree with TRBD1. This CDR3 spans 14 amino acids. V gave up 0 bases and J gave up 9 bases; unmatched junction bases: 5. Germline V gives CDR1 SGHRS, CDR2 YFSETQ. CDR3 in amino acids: CASSLVAGGREQFF. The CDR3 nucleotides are TGCGCCAGCAGCTTGGTGGCAGGGGGCCGTGAGCAGTTCTTC.

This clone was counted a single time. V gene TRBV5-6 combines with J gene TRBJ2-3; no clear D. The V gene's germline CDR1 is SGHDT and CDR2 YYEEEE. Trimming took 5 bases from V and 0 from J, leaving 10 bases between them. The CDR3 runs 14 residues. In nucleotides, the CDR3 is TGTGCCAGCAGTTTTCCTCAGAGCACAGATACGCAGTATTTT. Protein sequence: CASSFPQSTDTQYF.

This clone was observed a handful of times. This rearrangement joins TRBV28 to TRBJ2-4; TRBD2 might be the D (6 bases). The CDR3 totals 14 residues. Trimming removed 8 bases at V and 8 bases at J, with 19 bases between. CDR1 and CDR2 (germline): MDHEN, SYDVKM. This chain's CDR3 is CASSERRDLDIQYF. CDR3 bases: TGTGCCAGCTCCGAGAGGAGGGACTTGGACATTCAGTACTTC.

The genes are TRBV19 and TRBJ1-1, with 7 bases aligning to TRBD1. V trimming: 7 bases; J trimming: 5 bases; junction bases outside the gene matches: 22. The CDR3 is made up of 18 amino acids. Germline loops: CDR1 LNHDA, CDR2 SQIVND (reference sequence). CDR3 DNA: TGTGCCAGTATTACCCCGGTAGGCAGGGGGGATAAGGGGACTGAAGCTTTCTTT. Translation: CASITPVGRGDKGTEAFF.

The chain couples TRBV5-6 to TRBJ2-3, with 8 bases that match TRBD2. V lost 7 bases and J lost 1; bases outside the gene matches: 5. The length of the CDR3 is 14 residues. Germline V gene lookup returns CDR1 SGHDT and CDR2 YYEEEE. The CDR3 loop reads CASGSSGGTDTQYF. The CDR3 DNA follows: TGTGCCAGCGGGAGTAGCGGGGGCACAGATACGCAGTATTTT. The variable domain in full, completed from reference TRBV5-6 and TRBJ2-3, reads DAGVTQSPTHLIKTRGQQVTLRCSPKSGHDTVSWYQQALGQGPQFIFQYYEEEERQRGNFPDRFSGHQFPNYSSELNVNALLLGDSALYLCASGSSGGTDTQYFGPGTRLTVL.

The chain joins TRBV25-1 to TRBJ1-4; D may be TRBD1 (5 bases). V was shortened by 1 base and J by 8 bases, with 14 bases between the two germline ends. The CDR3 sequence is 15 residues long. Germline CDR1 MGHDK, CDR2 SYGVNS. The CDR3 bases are TGTGCCAGCAGTGAATGGGATCAGGGTAGGGAAAAACTGTTTTTT. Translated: CASSEWDQGREKLFF.

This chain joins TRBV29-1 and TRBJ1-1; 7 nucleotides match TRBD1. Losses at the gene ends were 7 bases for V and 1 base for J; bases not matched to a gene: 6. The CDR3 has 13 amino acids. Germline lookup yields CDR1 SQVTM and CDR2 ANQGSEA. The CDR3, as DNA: TGCAGCGCCACGACAGGGCAGAACACTGAAGCTTTCTTT. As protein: CSATTGQNTEAFF. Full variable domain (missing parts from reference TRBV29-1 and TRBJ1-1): SAVISQKPSRDICQRGTSLTIQCQVDSQVTMMFWYRQQPGQSLTLIATANQGSEATYESGFVIDKFPISRPNLTFSTLTVSNMSPEDSSIYLCSATTGQNTEAFFGQGTRLTVV.

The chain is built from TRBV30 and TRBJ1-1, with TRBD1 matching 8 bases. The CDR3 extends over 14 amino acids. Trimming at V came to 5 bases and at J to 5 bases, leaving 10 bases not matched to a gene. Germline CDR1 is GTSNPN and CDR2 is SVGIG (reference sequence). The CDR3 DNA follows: TGTGCCTGGGCCGTGAACAGGGGGGGAACTGAAGCTTTCTTT. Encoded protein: CAWAVNRGGTEAFF.

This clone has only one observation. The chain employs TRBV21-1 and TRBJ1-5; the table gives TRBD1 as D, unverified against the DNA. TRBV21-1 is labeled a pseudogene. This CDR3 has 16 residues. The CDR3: CASSTPGQGPIQPQHF. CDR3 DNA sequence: TGTGCCAGCAGCACCCCGGGACAGGGCCCCATTCAGCCCCAGCATTTT.

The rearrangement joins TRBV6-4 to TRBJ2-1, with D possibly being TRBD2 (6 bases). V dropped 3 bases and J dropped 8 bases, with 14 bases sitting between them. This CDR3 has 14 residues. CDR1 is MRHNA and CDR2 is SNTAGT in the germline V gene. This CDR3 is CASSERPGGHEQFF. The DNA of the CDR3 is TGTGCCAGCAGTGAGAGGCCTGGAGGGCATGAGCAGTTCTTC.

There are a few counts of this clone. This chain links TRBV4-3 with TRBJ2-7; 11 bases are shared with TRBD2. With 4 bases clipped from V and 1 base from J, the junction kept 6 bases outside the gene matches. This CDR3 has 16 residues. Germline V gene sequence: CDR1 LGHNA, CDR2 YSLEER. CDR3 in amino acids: CASSRGGTSGSYEQYF. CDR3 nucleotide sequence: TGCGCCAGCAGCCGCGGAGGGACTAGCGGATCCTACGAGCAGTACTTC.

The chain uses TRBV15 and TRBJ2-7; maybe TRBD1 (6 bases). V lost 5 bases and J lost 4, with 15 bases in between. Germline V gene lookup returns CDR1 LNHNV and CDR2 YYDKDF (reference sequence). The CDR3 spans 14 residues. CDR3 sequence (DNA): TGTGCCACCAGCCACAGGGTTGGTGGGTACGAGCAGTACTTC. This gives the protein CATSHRVGGYEQYF.

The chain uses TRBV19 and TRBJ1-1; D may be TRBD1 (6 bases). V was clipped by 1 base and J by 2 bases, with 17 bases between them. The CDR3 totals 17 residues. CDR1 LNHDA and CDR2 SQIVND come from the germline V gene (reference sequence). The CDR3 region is CASSIVLPGHLNTEAFF. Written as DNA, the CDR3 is TGTGCCAGTAGTATAGTTTTACCGGGACACCTCAACACTGAAGCTTTCTTT.